These 28 T cell receptor beta chains share one sample of origin, sequenced in a study of cytomegalovirus exposure and HLA in healthy donors. Primers for the PCR totalled 60 Vbeta and 13 Jbeta. Generated by immunoSEQ multiplex PCR, the TCRdb table keeps only in-frame clones and is missing some. This repertoire shows about 190,000 clones, approximately 80% found once; its top ten account for around 14%. The sample was PBMCs. These receptors were taken from a woman between 25 and 40 years old in good health and CMV-seropositive.

This chain uses TRBV5-4 with TRBJ2-1; 12 bases agree with TRBD2. The length of the CDR3 is 16 residues. The J segment lost 8 bases and the V segment lost 0 bases, leaving 6 bases of the junction unmatched. Germline V CDR1 and CDR2: SGHNT, YYREEE (reference sequence). The CDR3 region has the DNA TGTGCCAGCAGCTTGGAGGCGTCTAGCGGGGGGGATGAGCAGTTCTTC. Protein sequence: CASSLEASSGGDEQFF.

The chain joins TRBV28 to TRBJ2-5; 8 bases are shared with TRBD2. This CDR3 has 14 residues. Germline V gene sequence: CDR1 MDHEN, CDR2 SYDVKM. V shed 3 bases and J 5 bases; nucleotides not matched to a gene: 5. The CDR3 protein is CASSLRGVGETQYF. The CDR3 bases are TGTGCCAGCAGTTTGCGGGGGGTCGGTGAGACCCAGTACTTC.

This chain connects TRBV5-1 to TRBJ1-6, with TRBD1 matching over 11 bases. This CDR3 is built from 13 residues. Germline-derived CDR1 and CDR2 are SGHRS and YFSETQ. The junction had 1 base not matched to a gene; V was cut back by 7 bases and J by 7 bases. In DNA form, the CDR3 reads TGCGCCAGCCGGACAGGGGGCAATTCACCCCTCCACTTT. This sequence encodes CASRTGGNSPLHF.

This clone appeared a few times. Other DNA sequences within the sample encode an identical CDR3. The chain employs TRBV6-5 and TRBJ1-6; 10 bases are shared with TRBD1. The V segment lost 3 bases and the J segment 5 bases; nucleotides outside the gene matches: 1. The CDR3 has 15 residues. The germline V gene has CDR1 MNHEY and CDR2 SVGAGI. In DNA, the CDR3 is TGTGCCAGCAGTTATGGGACAGGGGATAATTCACCCCTCCACTTT. Translation gives CASSYGTGDNSPLHF.

The chain uses TRBV5-6 and TRBJ1-1, with 7 bases aligning to TRBD1. Germline lookup yields CDR1 SGHDT and CDR2 YYEEEE. This CDR3 contains 16 residues. Trimming cost V 4 bases and J 0 bases; bases outside gene matches: 9. The CDR3 spells CASSPLTRGMNTEAFF. CDR3 nucleotides: TGTGCCAGCAGCCCTTTAACCAGGGGGATGAACACTGAAGCTTTCTTT.

The gene calls are TRBV5-4 and TRBJ2-4; 7 nucleotides align to TRBD2. The germline V gene has CDR1 SGHNT and CDR2 YYREEE (reference sequence). The J segment lost 3 bases and the V segment lost 4 bases, leaving 10 bases of the junction unmatched. This CDR3 spans 16 amino acids. CDR3 in DNA: TGTGCCAGCAGCCCCGAGGCCAGCGGGGTCAAAAACATTCAGTACTTC. Amino acid sequence: CASSPEASGVKNIQYF.

This clone has only a few counts. The chain carries TRBV12-1 and TRBJ1-5; TRBD1, as called in the table, went unchecked against the DNA. TRBV12-1 is recorded as a pseudogene. The CDR3 has 14 amino acids. CDR3 protein: CASSFVTGGQPQHF. CDR3 in DNA: TGTGCCAGCAGCTTTGTGACAGGGGGCCAACCCCAGCATTTT.

This clone was seen only a few times. The rearrangement uses TRBV27 and TRBJ2-7; tentatively, D is TRBD1 (6 bases). The CDR3 consists of 16 residues. Germline V lookup: CDR1 MNHEY, CDR2 SMNVEV (reference sequence). V lost 5 bases, J lost 0 bases, and 17 bases lay in between. The CDR3 here is CASSQGFDRSSYEQYF. The CDR3 DNA reads as TGTGCCAGCAGTCAAGGGTTCGACAGGAGCTCCTACGAGCAGTACTTC.

CDR3 in amino acids: CASSPYSQRGPEQFF. Written as DNA, the CDR3 is TGCGCCAGCAGCCCCTATTCCCAGCGGGGTCCTGAGCAGTTCTTC. The rearrangement uses TRBV5-1 and TRBJ2-1, with 7 bases that match TRBD2. CDR1 SGHRS and CDR2 YFSETQ come from the germline V gene. V lost 4 bases and J lost 9; bases outside the gene matches: 13. This CDR3 spans 15 amino acids.

This clone was observed a single time. The rearrangement joins TRBV30 to TRBJ1-3, with 12 bases fitting TRBD1. Germline CDR1 and CDR2: GTSNPN and SVGIG (reference sequence). The CDR3 runs to 16 residues. The J segment lost 2 bases and the V segment lost 4 bases, leaving 6 bases of the junction unmatched. The CDR3 DNA is TGTGCCTGGACCTCGGGACAGGGGGCGACTGGAAACACCATATATTTT. This encodes CAWTSGQGATGNTIYF.

This chain joins TRBV7-3 and TRBJ2-2, with 9 bases lining up with TRBD2. The germline V gene has CDR1 SGHTA and CDR2 FQGTGA. The CDR3 length is 17 residues. The trim removed 4 bases at V and 6 bases at J, leaving 12 bases unmatched. The CDR3 is CASSSFWASGMSGELFF. The CDR3 bases are TGTGCCAGCAGCTCCTTCTGGGCTAGCGGGATGTCCGGGGAGCTGTTTTTT. The whole variable domain, remainder taken from reference TRBV7-3 and TRBJ2-2, is GAGVSQTPSNKVTEKGKYVELRCDPISGHTALYWYRQSLGQGPEFLIYFQGTGAADDSGLPNDRFFAVRPEGSVSTLKIQRTERGDSAVYLCASSSFWASGMSGELFFGEGSRLTVL.

The chain uses TRBV11-2 and TRBJ1-1; D unresolved. The CDR3 totals 13 residues. CDR1 is SGHAT, CDR2 FQNNGV, per germline. Trimming stripped 0 bases from V and 2 bases from J, with 4 bases between. The CDR3 nucleotides are TGTGCCAGCAGCTTAGAATTAAACACTGAAGCTTTCTTT. This encodes CASSLELNTEAFF.

This clone was recorded a few times. The V gene is TRBV2, the J gene TRBJ2-7, with 12 bases identical to TRBD1. J lost 6 bases, V lost 6 bases, and 6 bases had no gene match. The CDR3 totals 14 residues. Germline CDR1 reads SNHLY; CDR2 reads FYNNEI. This chain's CDR3 is CASRTGTGGLEQYF. The DNA for the CDR3 is TGTGCCAGCAGGACCGGGACAGGGGGCCTCGAGCAGTACTTC. Together with reference TRBV2 and TRBJ2-7, the CDR3 gives the full variable domain: EPEVTQTPSHQVTQMGQEVILRCVPISNHLYFYWYRQILGQKVEFLVSFYNNEISEKSEIFDDQFSVERPDGSNFTLKIRSTKLEDSAMYFCASRTGTGGLEQYFGPGTRLTVT.

The chain uses TRBV2 and TRBJ1-1, with 7 nucleotides matching TRBD1. CDR1 is SNHLY and CDR2 is FYNNEI in the germline V gene. The trim removed 9 bases at V and 3 bases at J, leaving 1 base unmatched. The CDR3 is made up of 11 amino acids. The CDR3 sequence: CARGGYTEAFF. Written as DNA, the CDR3 is TGTGCCAGAGGGGGCTACACTGAAGCTTTCTTT.

This rearrangement joins TRBV5-4 to TRBJ1-1, with 8 bases identical to TRBD1. This CDR3 has 13 residues. Germline V CDR1 and CDR2: SGHNT, YYREEE (reference sequence). After removal of 9 bases from V and 5 bases from J, the junction contained 9 bases not matched to a gene. CDR3 region: CANHVQGVTEAFF. As DNA, the CDR3 is TGTGCCAACCATGTACAGGGGGTAACTGAAGCTTTCTTT.

This clone was seen once. V is TRBV28 and J is TRBJ1-2; 10 nucleotides align to TRBD1. Germline CDR1 and CDR2: MDHEN and SYDVKM. The CDR3 totals 12 residues. V shed 8 bases, J shed 6 bases, and the junction held 3 bases outside the gene matches. CDR3 region: CASGQGGDGYTF. CDR3 coding DNA: TGTGCCAGCGGACAGGGGGGCGATGGCTACACCTTC.

This chain links TRBV9 with TRBJ2-1; TRBD2 aligns across 15 bases. This CDR3 has 18 amino acids. Per the germline V gene, CDR1 is SGDLS and CDR2 is YYNGEE. V shed 3 bases, J shed 2 bases, and the junction held 6 bases outside the gene matches. The CDR3 spells CASSAPGLAGGTYNEQFF. In nucleotides, the CDR3 is TGTGCCAGCAGCGCTCCGGGACTAGCGGGGGGCACCTACAATGAGCAGTTCTTC.

The rearrangement uses TRBV30 and TRBJ1-5; tentative D call: TRBD1 (5 bases). The CDR3 totals 13 residues. Trimming took off 4 bases at V and 4 bases at J, with 11 bases between the two ends. CDR1 is GTSNPN and CDR2 is SVGIG in the germline V gene (reference sequence). CDR3 region: CAWTSGWNQPQHF. Here the CDR3 DNA reads TGTGCCTGGACGTCAGGGTGGAATCAGCCCCAGCATTTT.

The genes are TRBV2 and TRBJ1-1; D remains ambiguous. CDR1 SNHLY and CDR2 FYNNEI come from the germline V gene. The CDR3 contains 13 residues. Trimming shortened V by 6 bases and J by 0 bases, and 8 bases separated the two germline ends. The CDR3 loop is CASRTEMNTEAFF. The CDR3 DNA reads TGTGCCAGCAGGACGGAGATGAACACTGAAGCTTTCTTT.

The J gene is TRBJ2-2, the V gene TRBV2; 8 bases line up with TRBD1. Trimming at V came to 7 bases and at J to 1 base, leaving 11 bases not matched to a gene. This CDR3 region has 17 residues. In germline, CDR1 is SNHLY, CDR2 FYNNEI. CDR3: CASKGGHGTGNTGELFF. The DNA for the CDR3 is TGTGCCAGCAAAGGCGGACACGGGACAGGGAACACCGGGGAGCTGTTTTTT.

The rearrangement joins TRBV15 to TRBJ2-5; 7 nucleotides align to TRBD1. CDR3 length: 14 residues. V lost 7 bases, J lost 5 bases, and 10 bases stayed unmatched. Germline V CDR1 and CDR2: LNHNV, YYDKDF (reference sequence). CDR3 sequence (DNA): TGTGCCACCACCCTAGACAGGGTGGGGGAGACCCAGTACTTC. This translates into CATTLDRVGETQYF.

This chain links TRBV5-6 with TRBJ2-7; 7 bases are shared with TRBD1. CDR1 and CDR2 (germline): SGHDT, YYEEEE. The CDR3 has 17 amino acids. V lost 4 bases to trimming and J lost 1 base; unmatched junction nucleotides: 14. Here the CDR3 reads CASSATLQGVLSYEQYF. The CDR3 DNA sequence: TGTGCCAGCAGCGCGACACTTCAGGGGGTTTTATCCTACGAGCAGTACTTC.

The gene calls are TRBV28 and TRBJ1-4; D ambiguous. V was trimmed by 2 bases and J by 8 bases, leaving 15 bases between them. The CDR3 length is 15 residues. In germline, CDR1 is MDHEN, CDR2 SYDVKM. CDR3 protein: CASSLIGLGGEKLFF. CDR3 in DNA: TGTGCCAGCAGTTTAATCGGACTCGGAGGGGAAAAACTGTTTTTT.

The chain couples TRBV7-9 to TRBJ2-7; no clear D. CDR1 and CDR2 (germline): SEHNR, FQNEAQ (reference sequence). Trimming took off 11 bases at V and 6 bases at J, with 14 bases between the two ends. The CDR3 is 11 residues long. The CDR3 sequence is CASTVIGEQYF. CDR3 bases: TGTGCCTCCACAGTGATCGGCGAGCAGTACTTC.

The chain carries TRBV11-3 and TRBJ2-2, with 9 bases fitting TRBD1. The CDR3 runs to 16 residues. Germline values: CDR1 SGHNT, CDR2 YENEEA. Trimming at V came to 4 bases and at J to 4 bases, leaving 7 bases not matched to a gene. DNA for the CDR3: TGTGCCAGCAGCTACAGGGGGCGCACTCGCACCGGGGAGCTGTTTTTT. The encoded protein is CASSYRGRTRTGELFF.

This clone was recorded once. This rearrangement joins TRBV19 to TRBJ1-2, with 9 bases lining up with TRBD1. The CDR3 is made up of 17 amino acids. Germline CDR1 reads LNHDA; CDR2 reads SQIVND (reference sequence). The J segment lost 3 bases and the V segment lost 4 bases, leaving 12 bases of the junction unmatched. CDR3 amino acids: CASSTYRGQPLDYGYTF. In DNA form, the CDR3 reads TGTGCCAGTAGTACCTACAGGGGGCAACCCCTGGACTATGGCTACACCTTC. Using reference TRBV19 and TRBJ1-2 for the parts outside the CDR3, the full variable domain is DGGITQSPKYLFRKEGQNVTLSCEQNLNHDAMYWYRQDPGQGLRLIYYSQIVNDFQKGDIAEGYSVSREKKESFPLTVTSAQKNPTAFYLCASSTYRGQPLDYGYTFGSGTRLTVV.

The chain joins TRBV11-2 to TRBJ2-2; 7 bases match TRBD1. Trimming at V came to 5 bases and at J to 5 bases, leaving 8 bases not matched to a gene. The CDR3 has 15 amino acids. Germline lookup yields CDR1 SGHAT and CDR2 FQNNGV. CDR3 nucleotides: TGTGCCAGCAGCAGCCCTCACAGGGGAACCGGGGAGCTGTTTTTT. As protein: CASSSPHRGTGELFF. The full variable domain, its missing parts supplied by reference TRBV11-2 and TRBJ2-2, is EAGVAQSPRYKIIEKRQSVAFWCNPISGHATLYWYQQILGQGPKLLIQFQNNGVVDDSQLPKDRFSAERLKGVDSTLKIQPAKLEDSAVYLCASSSPHRGTGELFFGEGSRLTVL.

The chain has TRBV5-1 and TRBJ1-2; perhaps TRBD1 as D (5 bases). The CDR3 runs 14 residues. The germline V gene has CDR1 SGHRS and CDR2 YFSETQ. V lost 0 bases and J lost 4, with 10 bases in between. CDR3 nucleotides: TGCGCCAGCAGCTTGGGGGGCCTTTCCTATGGCTACACCTTC. It translates to CASSLGGLSYGYTF. The full variable domain, completed using reference TRBV5-1 and TRBJ1-2, is KAGVTQTPRYLIKTRGQQVTLSCSPISGHRSVSWYQQTPGQGLQFLFEYFSETQRNKGNFPGRFSGRQFSNSRSEMNVSTLELGDSALYLCASSLGGLSYGYTFGSGTRLTVV.